The source of this T cell receptor (beta chain) is a study of identical twins. A universal primer site was added by template switching, and unique molecular identifiers were carried by the cDNA. Each CDR3 protein is one row after TCRdb ran MiXCR on the 5' RACE reads. This table has some 1,600,000 distinct CDR3 sequences, less than 40% appearing once. V dropped 2 bases and J dropped 2; count of bases not matched to a gene: 12. CDR1 DFQATT and CDR2 SNEGSKA come from the germline V gene (reference sequence). The CDR3 is 16 residues long. A remark on this clonotype: Its antigen is unidentified.

General study findings and limits: Conclusions came from cross-sectional statistical analysis, not from following the same donors. Reduced insertions were recorded for abundant cord blood beta clonotypes, with no such pattern in memory repertoires.

The V gene is TRBV20-1, the J gene TRBJ2-7; 7 positions match TRBD2. The clonotype originates from a newborn girl in good health. The sequencing sample was made of cord blood. DNA of the CDR3: TGCAGTGCTAGATTACGGACTAGGGGTAACGCCTACGAGCAGTACTTC. This gives the protein CSARLRTRGNAYEQYF.